The 5 T cell receptor beta chains below were found in one sample sequenced in a study of blood T cell repertoires in COVID-19. Sequencing was performed with immunoSEQ multiplex PCR; in TCRdb, only in-frame clones are kept and a portion is missing. The data show some 340,000 clones, about 83% seen once. The sequenced sample consisted of peripheral blood. All receptors come from a man aged 25 to 45 with active or convalescent COVID-19.

In DNA, the CDR3 is TGTGCCAGCAGCTCCGGGGTCAATGAGCAGTTCTTC. Its translation is CASSSGVNEQFF. This sequence joins TRBV12-3 or TRBV12-4 and TRBJ2-1; tentatively, D is TRBD2 (5 bases). The CDR3 length is 12 residues. V was clipped by 6 bases and J by 6 bases, with 9 bases between them.

This clone turned up a few times. CDR3 amino acids: CATRHQNTEAFF. The CDR3 bases are TGTGCCACCCGACACCAGAACACTGAAGCTTTCTTT. The genes are TRBV10-3 and TRBJ1-1; D is uncertain. Germline CDR1 and CDR2: ENHRY and SYGVKD. Between the trimmed V and J ends, which lost 10 bases and 1 base, there was a span of 10 bases. The CDR3 loop spans 12 amino acids.

This chain links TRBV5-1 with TRBJ2-2; a weak D match, TRBD2 (6 bases). With 3 bases removed from V and 3 bases from J, the gap between germline ends came to 12 bases. This CDR3 is 15 amino acids long. Germline-derived CDR1 and CDR2 are SGHRS and YFSETQ. The CDR3 DNA reads TGCGCCAGCAGCTGGAGCGGGCGAGACACCGGGGAGCTGTTTTTT. It yields the protein CASSWSGRDTGELFF.

This chain's CDR3 is CATSDLAGNGADTQYF. CDR3 coding DNA: TGTGCCACCAGTGACCTAGCGGGGAACGGGGCAGATACGCAGTATTTT. This chain joins TRBV24-1 and TRBJ2-3; 9 nucleotides agree with TRBD2. The ends lost 4 bases at V and 4 bases at J; junction bases unmatched: 8. The length of the CDR3 is 16 residues. In germline, CDR1 is KGHDR, CDR2 SFDVKD.

The chain combines TRBV28 with TRBJ2-7; TRBD1 is a possible D gene (6 bases). This CDR3 has 16 amino acids. CDR1 and CDR2 (germline): MDHEN, SYDVKM. With 5 bases removed from V and 5 bases from J, the gap between germline ends came to 22 bases. CDR3 nucleotides: TGTGCCAGCAGTCGCCCCCATGGCGACAGGTTTGACGAGCAGTACTTC. It is translated as CASSRPHGDRFDEQYF.